This T cell receptor beta chain is from a study of blood T cell repertoires in COVID-19. Study as a whole: Acute and convalescent COVID-19 specimens originated in the United States, Italy and Spain. Nucleic acid was either cDNA or gDNA, and it came from T cells, B-cell-depleted T cells, or PBMCs.

V lost 6 bases to trimming and J lost 6 bases; unmatched junction nucleotides: 13. CDR3 length: 17 amino acids. From germline, CDR1 is MDHEN and CDR2 SYDVKM. Authors' data handling: Researchers report that nucleated cell counts were estimated from reference gene primer amplification. The assay was immunoSEQ multiplex PCR, and TCRdb's table has in-frame clones only and misses some. V, J and clone size derive from that table, while D and trimming were established from the DNA sequence. The sample includes 100,000 to 150,000 clones, about 80% seen only once; the top ten take approximately 25%. Sequences were obtained from peripheral blood. The chain links TRBV28 to TRBJ1-6; 8 nucleotides match TRBD1. This TCR was recovered from a human donor in a cohort sampled during active COVID-19. CDR3 region: CASRGRTGPLANSPLHF. DNA for the CDR3: TGTGCCAGCAGGGGAAGGACAGGGCCTTTGGCTAATTCACCCCTCCACTTT.